Presented here are 29 T cell receptor beta chains from one specimen sequenced in a study of blood T cell repertoires in COVID-19. Only in-frame clones appear in the TCRdb table, and some are missing; sequencing was by immunoSEQ multiplex PCR. This table holds approximately 210,000 clones, almost 85% found once. Sequencing input: peripheral blood. These receptors came from a woman in her 70s with active or convalescent COVID-19.

The genes are TRBV28 and TRBJ1-5, with 7 positions matching TRBD1. There are 15 residues in the CDR3. V dropped 6 bases and J dropped 0; count of bases not matched to a gene: 5. Per the germline V gene, CDR1 is MDHEN and CDR2 is SYDVKM. CDR3: CASRPQGYSNQPQHF. The CDR3 DNA is TGTGCCAGCAGACCACAGGGGTATAGCAATCAGCCCCAGCATTTT.

V gene TRBV5-1 combines with J gene TRBJ2-7; a possible D gene is TRBD2 (6 bases). The germline V gene encodes CDR1 SGHRS and CDR2 YFSETQ. The CDR3 totals 14 residues. Trimming cost V 4 bases and J 2 bases, with 13 bases left between them. The CDR3 DNA reads as TGCGCCAGCAGCCCGGGGACTCGACCCTACGAGCAGTACTTC. It specifies CASSPGTRPYEQYF.

The table lists this clone with a few counts. The CDR3 nucleotides read TGTGCCAGCAGGGCGGTAGGAGGGCGGAACACTGAAGCTTTCTTT. Its translation: CASRAVGGRNTEAFF. This chain uses TRBV2 with TRBJ1-1; D is ambiguous. Germline V gives CDR1 SNHLY, CDR2 FYNNEI. The CDR3 is made up of 15 amino acids. V was cut by 6 bases and J by 1 base, with 15 bases left in between.

The chain employs TRBV19 and TRBJ1-6; tentatively, D is TRBD1 (6 bases). CDR1 is LNHDA and CDR2 is SQIVND in the germline V gene (reference sequence). Trimming took off 4 bases at V and 6 bases at J, with 10 bases between the two ends. This CDR3 is 14 amino acids long. The CDR3 sequence is CASSRGLANSPLHF. Here the CDR3 DNA reads TGTGCCAGTAGTAGGGGGCTGGCTAATTCACCCCTCCACTTT.

Only one count was recorded for this clone. The rearrangement links TRBV2 to TRBJ1-4; weak D call: TRBD1 (6 bases). This CDR3 spans 15 amino acids. The germline gives CDR1 SNHLY, CDR2 FYNNEI. V lost 6 bases and J lost 5, with 16 bases in between. DNA for the CDR3: TGTGCCAGCAGACTACAGGGTAACGGCAATGAAAAACTGTTTTTT. Encoded protein: CASRLQGNGNEKLFF.

The chain has TRBV12-3 or TRBV12-4 and TRBJ1-1; D might be TRBD1 (6 bases). V lost 4 bases and J 8 bases, leaving 14 bases between the germline ends. The CDR3 length is 13 residues. This CDR3 reads CASSSRQVLEAFF. The CDR3 nucleotides read TGTGCCAGCAGTTCCCGACAGGTTTTAGAAGCTTTCTTT.

The chain recombines TRBV19 with TRBJ1-1, with D tentatively TRBD1 (6 bases). In germline, CDR1 is LNHDA, CDR2 SQIVND (reference sequence). The CDR3 is made up of 14 amino acids. V was clipped by 6 bases and J by 2 bases, with 13 bases between them. The CDR3 loop is CASRFGTKNTEAFF. The CDR3 DNA reads as TGTGCCAGTAGGTTCGGGACAAAAAACACTGAAGCTTTCTTT.

The CDR3 here is CASSLGATQFF. CDR3 sequence (DNA): TGTGCCAGCAGCTTGGGGGCTACACAGTTCTTC. This chain connects TRBV5-6 to TRBJ2-1; D gene ambiguous. In germline, CDR1 is SGHDT, CDR2 YYEEEE. Deletions cut 0 bases from V and 13 bases from J, with 8 bases between. CDR3 length equals 11 residues.

This chain connects TRBV28 to TRBJ1-1; D gene ambiguous. The CDR3 is 16 residues long. Trimming shortened V by 5 bases and J by 3 bases, and 19 bases separated the two germline ends. CDR1 and CDR2 from the germline V gene are MDHEN and SYDVKM. CDR3 region: CASSPLGWRRDTEAFF. Here the CDR3 DNA reads TGTGCCAGCAGTCCTTTAGGATGGAGGCGTGACACTGAAGCTTTCTTT.

The chain is built from TRBV6-1 and TRBJ1-1; weak D call: TRBD1 (5 bases). CDR3 length equals 15 residues. V was cut by 0 bases and J by 4 bases, with 12 bases left in between. The germline V gene encodes CDR1 MNHNS and CDR2 SASEGT. The CDR3, as DNA: TGTGCCAGCAGTGAAGCCCTGGTTAGGGGCACTGAAGCTTTCTTT. It yields the protein CASSEALVRGTEAFF.

The chain has TRBV7-9 and TRBJ1-1; a weak D match, TRBD1 (5 bases). CDR3 length equals 15 residues. Germline lookup yields CDR1 SEHNR and CDR2 FQNEAQ (reference sequence). V lost 2 bases to trimming and J lost 2 bases, with 12 bases between them. The CDR3 DNA is TGTGCCAGCAGCTTAATCGGGGGGTTAAACACTGAAGCTTTCTTT. As protein: CASSLIGGLNTEAFF.

The V call is TRBV5-8, the J call TRBJ2-2, with D uncertain. With 3 bases removed from V and 4 bases from J, the gap between germline ends came to 10 bases. The V gene's germline CDR1 is SGHTS and CDR2 YDEGEE. This CDR3 is built from 14 residues. For the CDR3, the DNA is TGTGCCAGCAGCTCCACCTACCTCACCGGGGAGCTGTTTTTT. This translates into CASSSTYLTGELFF. The full variable domain, its missing parts supplied by reference TRBV5-8 and TRBJ2-2, is EAGVTQSPTHLIKTRGQQATLRCSPISGHTSVYWYQQALGLGLQFLLWYDEGEERNRGNFPPRFSGRQFPNYSSELNVNALELEDSALYLCASSSTYLTGELFFGEGSRLTVL.

V is TRBV14 and J is TRBJ2-7; no clear D gene. V dropped 2 bases and J dropped 0 bases, with 11 bases sitting between them. CDR3 size: 15 residues. CDR1 SGHDN and CDR2 FVKESK come from the germline V gene. The CDR3 sequence: CASSQRGWVSYEQYF. In DNA, the CDR3 is TGTGCCAGCAGCCAACGCGGCTGGGTCTCCTACGAGCAGTACTTC. The whole variable domain, remainder taken from reference TRBV14 and TRBJ2-7, is EAGVTQFPSHSVIEKGQTVTLRCDPISGHDNLYWYRRVMGKEIKFLLHFVKESKQDESGMPNNRFLAERTGGTYSTLKVQPAELEDSGVYFCASSQRGWVSYEQYFGPGTRLTVT.

V gene TRBV3-1 (or the pseudogene TRBV3-2) combines with J gene TRBJ1-2; D uncertain. This CDR3 has 15 amino acids. The V gene's germline CDR1 is LGHDT and CDR2 YNNKEL (reference sequence). With 1 base removed from V and 0 bases from J, the gap between germline ends came to 9 bases. The CDR3 sequence is CASSQGSGANYGYTF. Here the CDR3 DNA reads TGTGCCAGCAGCCAAGGTTCTGGAGCTAACTATGGCTACACCTTC.

There are a few counts of this clone. The chain uses TRBV7-9 and TRBJ2-7; TRBD1 matches at 7 bases. There are 14 residues in the CDR3. From germline, CDR1 is SEHNR and CDR2 FQNEAQ (reference sequence). J was trimmed by 6 bases and V by 5 bases; bases with no gene match: 10. In nucleotides, the CDR3 is TGTGCCAGCAGCGCAGGAAGGGGGCTGGCCGAGCAGTACTTC. Residues: CASSAGRGLAEQYF.

The rearrangement uses TRBV18 and TRBJ1-2, with unresolved D. This CDR3 has 13 amino acids. Germline V CDR1 and CDR2: KGHSH, LQKENI. V was trimmed by 2 bases and J by 3 bases, leaving 7 bases between them. In nucleotides, the CDR3 is TGTGCCAGCTCACCAAGCGGGTACTATGGCTACACCTTC. Translation gives CASSPSGYYGYTF.

In its sample, this clone was seen many times. The chain carries TRBV5-3 and TRBJ2-2, with 8 bases lining up with TRBD2. TRBV5-3 belongs to the ORF category, with a function that is uncertain. V shed 5 bases and J 5 bases; nucleotides not matched to a gene: 14. The CDR3 spans 17 residues. The CDR3 coding sequence is TGTGCCAGAAGACCCGGCCCAAGCGGGAGAAGAACCGGGGAGCTGTTTTTT. Its protein is CARRPGPSGRRTGELFF.

V gene TRBV19 combines with J gene TRBJ1-6; D remains unclear. The germline V gene has CDR1 LNHDA and CDR2 SQIVND (reference sequence). The length of the CDR3 is 15 residues. V was pared by 3 bases and J by 7 bases, with 13 bases between. The CDR3 protein is CASSMTPVGNSPLHF. In DNA, the CDR3 is TGTGCCAGTAGTATGACTCCCGTTGGGAATTCACCCCTCCACTTT.

The V call is TRBV2, the J call TRBJ2-7, with 7 nucleotides matching TRBD1. This CDR3 comprises 14 residues. V gave up 6 bases and J gave up 6 bases; unmatched junction bases: 11. Germline V lookup: CDR1 SNHLY, CDR2 FYNNEI. CDR3: CASSQTGPGGEQYF. DNA for the CDR3: TGTGCCAGCAGCCAGACAGGGCCTGGGGGCGAGCAGTACTTC.

The genes are TRBV20-1 and TRBJ2-4, with TRBD2 identical over 8 bases. Germline V lookup: CDR1 DFQATT, CDR2 SNEGSKA (reference sequence). The CDR3 totals 15 residues. V lost 3 bases, J lost 2 bases, and 6 bases stayed unmatched. The CDR3 coding sequence is TGCAGTGCTAGTACGACGGGAGGGACCAAAAACATTCAGTACTTC. Translated: CSASTTGGTKNIQYF.

V usage is TRBV6-6 and J usage is TRBJ2-6; 7 positions match TRBD1. The CDR3 consists of 15 residues. The V segment lost 2 bases and the J segment 2 bases; nucleotides outside the gene matches: 0. From germline, CDR1 is MNHNY and CDR2 SVGAGI (reference sequence). The CDR3 DNA follows: TGTGCCAGCAGTTACCAGGGGGCTGGGGCCAACGTCCTGACTTTC. Protein sequence: CASSYQGAGANVLTF.

The J gene is TRBJ2-7, the V gene TRBV9; TRBD2 might be the D (6 bases). The germline V gene encodes CDR1 SGDLS and CDR2 YYNGEE. The CDR3 contains 16 residues. Trimming shortened V by 4 bases and J by 3 bases, and 20 bases separated the two germline ends. CDR3 residues: CASSPDPGLRDYEQYF. In DNA form, the CDR3 reads TGTGCCAGCAGCCCAGATCCGGGACTGCGTGACTACGAGCAGTACTTC.

The chain employs TRBV5-4 and TRBJ2-1; 11 bases match TRBD2. This CDR3 is built from 16 residues. Trimming removed 4 bases from V and 5 bases from J; junction bases left unmatched: 8. Germline values: CDR1 SGHNT, CDR2 YYREEE (reference sequence). CDR3 sequence (DNA): TGTGCCAGCAGCCCCGAAGCTAGCGGGAGGAACAATGAGCAGTTCTTC. It yields the protein CASSPEASGRNNEQFF. Looking up the rest from reference TRBV5-4 and TRBJ2-1 gives the full variable domain: ETGVTQSPTHLIKTRGQQVTLRCSSQSGHNTVSWYQQALGQGPQFIFQYYREEENGRGNFPPRFSGLQFPNYSSELNVNALELDDSALYLCASSPEASGRNNEQFFGPGTRLTVL.

The chain uses TRBV10-3 and TRBJ2-5, with 8 bases identical to TRBD2. The germline gives CDR1 ENHRY, CDR2 SYGVKD. There are 13 residues in the CDR3. After removal of 8 bases from V and 5 bases from J, the junction contained 7 bases not matched to a gene. Here the CDR3 DNA reads TGTGCCATCGCGGGACTAGAACGGGAGACCCAGTACTTC. This codes for CAIAGLERETQYF.

The V gene is TRBV3-1 (or the pseudogene TRBV3-2), the J gene TRBJ2-5; 8 bases align to TRBD1. Germline loops: CDR1 LGHDT, CDR2 YNNKEL (reference sequence). CDR3 length: 17 amino acids. The junction had 13 bases not matched to a gene; V was cut back by 4 bases and J by 3 bases. The CDR3 protein is CASSPSNRGAGKETQYF. CDR3 coding DNA: TGTGCCAGCAGCCCTTCAAACAGGGGGGCGGGCAAAGAGACCCAGTACTTC.

This rearrangement joins TRBV4-2 to TRBJ2-1; no clear D gene. The length of the CDR3 is 16 residues. Trimming shortened V by 0 bases and J by 8 bases, and 17 bases separated the two germline ends. Per germline, CDR1 LGHNA and CDR2 YNFKEQ. The CDR3 DNA reads TGTGCCAGCAGCCAAGAAGTAGAGATAGAGGTGGATGAGCAGTTCTTC. Translating it yields CASSQEVEIEVDEQFF.

The chain carries TRBV27 and TRBJ2-3; 8 nucleotides match TRBD2. V shed 7 bases, J shed 4 bases, and the junction held 13 bases outside the gene matches. The germline CDR1 and CDR2 sequences are MNHEY and SMNVEV (reference sequence). The CDR3 extends over 16 amino acids. The CDR3 loop reads CASNPFSGKVADTQYF. CDR3 sequence (DNA): TGTGCCAGCAATCCCTTTAGCGGGAAGGTTGCAGATACGCAGTATTTT.

The rearrangement links TRBV9 to TRBJ2-3; TRBD1 matches at 7 bases. The CDR3 is made up of 15 amino acids. V lost 4 bases to trimming and J lost 2 bases; unmatched junction nucleotides: 7. Germline V gene data show CDR1 as SGDLS and CDR2 as YYNGEE. CDR3 in DNA: TGTGCCAGCAGCACGCCCAGGGGGACCACAGATACGCAGTATTTT. Amino acids: CASSTPRGTTDTQYF.

This clone was seen a few times. J is TRBJ1-1 and V is TRBV14, with D unresolved. The CDR3 covers 13 residues. CDR1 is SGHDN and CDR2 is FVKESK in the germline V gene. Trimming removed 2 bases at V and 2 bases at J, with 6 bases between. The CDR3 is CASSQTANTEAFF. Here the CDR3 DNA reads TGTGCCAGCAGCCAAACAGCCAACACTGAAGCTTTCTTT.